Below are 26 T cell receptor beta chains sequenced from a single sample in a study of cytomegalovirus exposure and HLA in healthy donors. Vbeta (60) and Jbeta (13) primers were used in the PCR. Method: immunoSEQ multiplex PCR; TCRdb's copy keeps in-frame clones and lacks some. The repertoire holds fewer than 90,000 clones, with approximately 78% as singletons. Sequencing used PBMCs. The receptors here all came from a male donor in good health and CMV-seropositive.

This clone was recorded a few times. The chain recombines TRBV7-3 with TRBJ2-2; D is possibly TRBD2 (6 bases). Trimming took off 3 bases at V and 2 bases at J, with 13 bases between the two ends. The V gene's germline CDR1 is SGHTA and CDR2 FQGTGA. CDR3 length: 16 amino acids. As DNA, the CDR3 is TGTGCCAGCAGCTTCTTGGCTAGCGAAAACACCGGGGAGCTGTTTTTT. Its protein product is CASSFLASENTGELFF.

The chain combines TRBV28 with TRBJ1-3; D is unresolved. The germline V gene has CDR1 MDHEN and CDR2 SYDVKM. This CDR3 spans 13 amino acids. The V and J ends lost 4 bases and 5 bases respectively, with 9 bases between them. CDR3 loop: CASSSDIRNTIYF. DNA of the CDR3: TGTGCCAGCAGTTCAGATATTCGAAACACCATATATTTT.

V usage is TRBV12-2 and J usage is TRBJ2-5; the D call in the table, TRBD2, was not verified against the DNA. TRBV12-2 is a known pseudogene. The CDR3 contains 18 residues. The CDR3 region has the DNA TGTGCAAGTCGCTTAGAATACTGCGGTGCATCGTACCAAGAGACCCAGTACTTC. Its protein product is CASRLEYCGASYQETQYF.

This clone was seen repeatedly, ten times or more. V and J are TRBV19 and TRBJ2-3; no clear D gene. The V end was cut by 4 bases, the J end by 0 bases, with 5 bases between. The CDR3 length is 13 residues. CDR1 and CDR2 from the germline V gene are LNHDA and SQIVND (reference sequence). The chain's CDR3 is CASSKTSTDTQYF. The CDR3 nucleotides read TGTGCCAGTAGTAAGACAAGCACAGATACGCAGTATTTT.

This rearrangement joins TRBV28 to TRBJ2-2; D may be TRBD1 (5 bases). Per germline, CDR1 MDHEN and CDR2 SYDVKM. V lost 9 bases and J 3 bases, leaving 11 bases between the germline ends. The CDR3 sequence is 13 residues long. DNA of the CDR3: TGTGCCAGTTCATGGGGCGACACCGGGGAGCTGTTTTTT. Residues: CASSWGDTGELFF. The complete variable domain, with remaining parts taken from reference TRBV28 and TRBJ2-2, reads DVKVTQSSRYLVKRTGEKVFLECVQDMDHENMFWYRQDPGLGLRLIYFSYDVKMKEKGDIPEGYSVSREKKERFSLILESASTNQTSMYLCASSWGDTGELFFGEGSRLTVL.

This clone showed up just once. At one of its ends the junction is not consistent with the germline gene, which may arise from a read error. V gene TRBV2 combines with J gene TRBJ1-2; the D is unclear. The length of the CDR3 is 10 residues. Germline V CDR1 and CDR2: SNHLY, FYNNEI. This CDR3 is CAGSVLVYTF. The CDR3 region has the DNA TGTGCCGGCAGTGTACTGGTCTACACCTTC.

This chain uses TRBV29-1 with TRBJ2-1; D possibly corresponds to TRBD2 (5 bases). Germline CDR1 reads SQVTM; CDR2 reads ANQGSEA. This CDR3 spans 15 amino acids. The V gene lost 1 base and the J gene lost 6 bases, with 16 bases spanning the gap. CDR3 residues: CSVEGEPPPGNEQFF. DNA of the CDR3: TGCAGCGTTGAAGGGGAGCCACCCCCAGGCAATGAGCAGTTCTTC.

The CDR3 reads CASSLRGIYNGYTF. CDR3 bases: TGTGCCAGCAGCTTAAGAGGGATCTATAATGGCTACACCTTC. The chain carries TRBV5-6 and TRBJ1-2; D remains unclear. The CDR3 has 14 residues. Trimming took off 2 bases at V and 6 bases at J, with 14 bases between the two ends. The V gene's germline CDR1 is SGHDT and CDR2 YYEEEE.

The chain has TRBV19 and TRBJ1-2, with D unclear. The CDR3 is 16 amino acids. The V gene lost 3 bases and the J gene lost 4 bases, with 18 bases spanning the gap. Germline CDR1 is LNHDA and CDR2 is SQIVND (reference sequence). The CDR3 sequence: CASSIGSGVGGYGYTF. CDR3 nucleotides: TGTGCCAGTAGTATTGGGAGCGGGGTCGGCGGCTATGGCTACACCTTC.

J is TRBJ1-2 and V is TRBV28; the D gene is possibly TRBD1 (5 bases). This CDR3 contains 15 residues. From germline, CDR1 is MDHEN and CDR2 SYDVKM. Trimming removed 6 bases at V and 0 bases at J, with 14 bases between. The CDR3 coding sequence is TGTGCCAGCAGACCCGGACACGATACTAACTATGGCTACACCTTC. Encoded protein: CASRPGHDTNYGYTF.

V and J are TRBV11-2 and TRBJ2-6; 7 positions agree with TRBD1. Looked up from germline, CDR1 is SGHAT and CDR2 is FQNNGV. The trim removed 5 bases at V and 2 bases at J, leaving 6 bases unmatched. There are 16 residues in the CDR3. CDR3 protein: CASSTDRETGANVLTF. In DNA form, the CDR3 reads TGTGCCAGCAGCACAGACAGGGAGACTGGGGCCAACGTCCTGACTTTC.

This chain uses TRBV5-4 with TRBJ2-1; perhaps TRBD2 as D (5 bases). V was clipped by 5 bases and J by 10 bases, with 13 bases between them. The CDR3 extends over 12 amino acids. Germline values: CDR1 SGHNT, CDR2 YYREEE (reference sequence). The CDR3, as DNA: TGTGCCAGCAGAAGAGGGCCGGGGGAGCAGTTCTTC. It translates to CASRRGPGEQFF. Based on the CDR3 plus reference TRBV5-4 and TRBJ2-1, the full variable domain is ETGVTQSPTHLIKTRGQQVTLRCSSQSGHNTVSWYQQALGQGPQFIFQYYREEENGRGNFPPRFSGLQFPNYSSELNVNALELDDSALYLCASRRGPGEQFFGPGTRLTVL.

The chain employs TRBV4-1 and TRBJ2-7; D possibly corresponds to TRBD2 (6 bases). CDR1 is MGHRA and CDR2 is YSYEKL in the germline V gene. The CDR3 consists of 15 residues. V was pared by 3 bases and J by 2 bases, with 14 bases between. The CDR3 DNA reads TGCGCCAGCAGCCAGTTTGGGGGACTCGCCTACGAGCAGTACTTC. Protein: CASSQFGGLAYEQYF.

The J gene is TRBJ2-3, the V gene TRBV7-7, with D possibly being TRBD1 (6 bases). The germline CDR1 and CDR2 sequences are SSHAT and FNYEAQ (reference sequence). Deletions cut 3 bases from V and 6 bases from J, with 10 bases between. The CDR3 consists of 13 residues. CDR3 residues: CASSLDRADTQYF. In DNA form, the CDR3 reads TGTGCCAGCAGCTTGGACAGAGCGGATACGCAGTATTTT.

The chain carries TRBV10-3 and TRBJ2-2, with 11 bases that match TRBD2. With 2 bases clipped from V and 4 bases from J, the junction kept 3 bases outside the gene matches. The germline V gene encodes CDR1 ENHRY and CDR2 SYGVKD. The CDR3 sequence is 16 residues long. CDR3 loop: CAISEGLAGGTGELFF. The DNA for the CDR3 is TGTGCCATCAGTGAGGGACTAGCGGGCGGCACCGGGGAGCTGTTTTTT.

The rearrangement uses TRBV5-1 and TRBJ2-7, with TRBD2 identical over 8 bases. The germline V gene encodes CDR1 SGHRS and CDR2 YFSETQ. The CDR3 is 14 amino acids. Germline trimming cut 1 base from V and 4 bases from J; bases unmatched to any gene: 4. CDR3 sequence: CASSLTSGKYEQYF. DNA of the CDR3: TGCGCCAGCAGCTTGACTAGCGGTAAATACGAGCAGTACTTC.

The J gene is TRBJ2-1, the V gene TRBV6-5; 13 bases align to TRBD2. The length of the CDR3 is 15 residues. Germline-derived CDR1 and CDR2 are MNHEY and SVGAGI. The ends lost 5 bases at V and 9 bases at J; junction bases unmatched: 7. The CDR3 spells CASSLTSGRAIEQFF. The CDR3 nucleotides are TGTGCCAGCAGTCTAACTAGCGGGAGGGCCATTGAGCAGTTCTTC.

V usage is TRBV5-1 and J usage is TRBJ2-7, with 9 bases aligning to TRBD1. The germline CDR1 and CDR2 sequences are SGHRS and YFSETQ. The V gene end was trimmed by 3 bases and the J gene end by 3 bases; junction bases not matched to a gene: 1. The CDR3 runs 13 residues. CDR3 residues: CASSSTGGYEQYF. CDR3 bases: TGCGCCAGCAGCTCGACAGGGGGCTACGAGCAGTACTTC.

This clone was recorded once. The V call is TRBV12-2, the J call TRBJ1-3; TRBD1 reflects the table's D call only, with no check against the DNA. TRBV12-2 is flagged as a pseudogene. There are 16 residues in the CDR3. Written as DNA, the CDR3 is TGTGCAAGTCGCTTAACTGACAGGATAAATACGGGCACCATATATTTT. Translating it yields CASRLTDRINTGTIYF.

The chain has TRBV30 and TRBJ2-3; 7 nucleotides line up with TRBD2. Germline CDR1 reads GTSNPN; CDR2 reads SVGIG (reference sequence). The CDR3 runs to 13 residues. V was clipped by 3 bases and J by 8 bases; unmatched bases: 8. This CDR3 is CAWSGAGVGTQYF. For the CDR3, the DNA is TGTGCCTGGAGCGGGGCGGGAGTCGGTACGCAGTATTTT.

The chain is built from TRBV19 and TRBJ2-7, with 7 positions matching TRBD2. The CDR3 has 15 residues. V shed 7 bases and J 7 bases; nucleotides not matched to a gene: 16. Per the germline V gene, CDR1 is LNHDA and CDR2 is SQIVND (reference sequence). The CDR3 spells CASKKYGGGPGEQYF. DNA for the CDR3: TGTGCCAGTAAGAAGTATGGCGGGGGACCGGGGGAGCAGTACTTC.

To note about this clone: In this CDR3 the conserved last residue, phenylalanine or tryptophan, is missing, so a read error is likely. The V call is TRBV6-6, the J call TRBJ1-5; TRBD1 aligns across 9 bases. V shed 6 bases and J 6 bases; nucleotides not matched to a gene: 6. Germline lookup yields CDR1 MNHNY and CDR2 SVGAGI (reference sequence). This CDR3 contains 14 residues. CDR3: CASSRTGEAQPQHL. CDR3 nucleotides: TGTGCCAGCAGCCGGACAGGGGAGGCTCAGCCCCAGCATTTG.

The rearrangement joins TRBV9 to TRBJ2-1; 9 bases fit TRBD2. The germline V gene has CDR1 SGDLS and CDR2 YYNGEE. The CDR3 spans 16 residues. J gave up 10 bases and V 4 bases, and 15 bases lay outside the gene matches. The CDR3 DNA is TGTGCCAGCAGCCAGACGGCGGGAGGGCTTAGGGGGGAGCAGTTCTTC. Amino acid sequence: CASSQTAGGLRGEQFF. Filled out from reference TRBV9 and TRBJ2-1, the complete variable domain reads DSGVTQTPKHLITATGQRVTLRCSPRSGDLSVYWYQQSLDQGLQFLIQYYNGEERAKGNILERFSAQQFPDLHSELNLSSLELGDSALYFCASSQTAGGLRGEQFFGPGTRLTVL.

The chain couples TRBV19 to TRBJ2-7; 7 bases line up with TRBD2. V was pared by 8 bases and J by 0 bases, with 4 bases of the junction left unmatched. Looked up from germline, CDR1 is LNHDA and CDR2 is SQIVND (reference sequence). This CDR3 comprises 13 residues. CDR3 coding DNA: TGTGCCAGTGTGGGCGGGAGCTCCTACGAGCAGTACTTC. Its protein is CASVGGSSYEQYF.

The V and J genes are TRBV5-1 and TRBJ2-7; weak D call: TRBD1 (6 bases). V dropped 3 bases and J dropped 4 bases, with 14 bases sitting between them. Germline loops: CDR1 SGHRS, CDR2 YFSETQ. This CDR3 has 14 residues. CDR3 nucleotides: TGCGCCAGCAGCTCCCTTGAGGGGGTATACGAGCAGTACTTC. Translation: CASSSLEGVYEQYF.

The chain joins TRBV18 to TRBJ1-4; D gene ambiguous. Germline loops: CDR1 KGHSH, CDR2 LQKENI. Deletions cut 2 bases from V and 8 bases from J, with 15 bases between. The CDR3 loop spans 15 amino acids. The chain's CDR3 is CASSPARVSEEKLFF. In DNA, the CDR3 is TGTGCCAGCTCACCAGCGAGGGTTTCCGAGGAAAAACTGTTTTTT. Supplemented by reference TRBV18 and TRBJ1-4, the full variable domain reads NAGVMQNPRHLVRRRGQEARLRCSPMKGHSHVYWYRQLPEEGLKFMVYLQKENIIDESGMPKERFSAEFPKEGPSILRIQQVVRGDSAAYFCASSPARVSEEKLFFGSGTQLSVL.